This T cell receptor beta chain was identified during a study of cytotoxic CD8 clonotypes in ibrutinib-treated CLL. Profiled with immunoSEQ multiplex PCR; TCRdb holds only in-frame clones, not every one. The table includes some 200,000 clones, about three quarters detected once. This TCR was sampled from a human donor with chronic lymphocytic leukemia. Sample: PBMCs, taken after 12 months of ibrutinib treatment.

CDR3 DNA sequence: TGTGCCAGCACCGGGAGGGCTCGCAATCAGCCCCAGCATTTT. It specifies CASTGRARNQPQHF. This sequence joins TRBV6-1 and TRBJ1-5, with D unresolved. The CDR3 is 14 amino acids. V was trimmed by 7 bases and J by 2 bases, leaving 12 bases between them. From germline, CDR1 is MNHNS and CDR2 SASEGT.